This is a list of T cell receptor beta chains from one sample in a study of control samples from healthy donors and cancer patients. The assay was immunoSEQ multiplex PCR, and TCRdb's table has in-frame clones only and misses some. The sample includes more than 85,000 clones, roughly 83% of them seen just once. The sequenced sample consisted of PBMCs. The receptors originated from a man between 65 and 80 years old with lung cancer. The CDR3 runs from the conserved cysteine through the conserved F or W. The D gene is left open where the match is weak. Size is stated for part of the rows, as once, few or many counts, or as a class when the clone is expanded.

J gene	V gene	clone size	D gene	CDR3 protein	CDR3 DNA
TRBJ2-2	TRBV3-1/TRBV3-2	once	NA	CASSQGGGGELFF	TGTGCCAGCAGCCAAGGTGGGGGCGGGGAGCTGTTTTTT
TRBJ1-3	TRBV6-6	NA	NA	CASTLGRADLGNTIYF	TGTGCCAGCACCCTCGGACGGGCCGATCTTGGAAACACCATATATTTT
TRBJ2-3	TRBV21-1	NA	NA	CASSKAPAQAGGGTDTQYF	TGTGCCAGCAGCAAAGCCCCAGCCCAAGCGGGGGGGGGCACAGATACGCAGTATTTT
TRBJ2-7	TRBV30	few	NA	CAWSRRSSLDEQYF	TGTGCCTGGAGTCGGCGATCGTCACTTGACGAGCAGTACTTC
TRBJ1-6	TRBV5-1	NA	NA	CASSEGREGSPLHF	TGCGCCAGCAGCGAGGGACGGGAGGGTTCACCCCTCCACTTT
TRBJ1-1	TRBV6-1	NA	NA	CASSEGGVNTEAFF	TGTGCCAGCAGTGAAGGGGGGGTGAACACTGAAGCTTTCTTT
TRBJ1-4	TRBV5-6	once	NA	CASGGGNEKLFF	TGTGCCAGCGGCGGAGGGAATGAAAAACTGTTTTTT
TRBJ1-2	TRBV5-8	NA	NA	CASSLNRNYGYTF	TGTGCCAGCAGCTTGAACAGGAACTATGGCTACACCTTC
TRBJ1-2	TRBV15	NA	NA	CATSRDRAGRYDGYTF	TGTGCCACCAGCAGAGATAGGGCAGGGAGGTATGATGGCTACACCTTC
TRBJ1-5	TRBV2	NA	NA	CASSGVAWAAQGGNQPQHF	TGTGCCAGCAGTGGGGTTGCCTGGGCAGCCCAGGGAGGCAATCAGCCCCAGCATTTT
TRBJ2-7	TRBV19	NA	NA	CASSLTGKDSYEQYF	TGTGCCAGTAGTCTCACGGGGAAAGACTCCTACGAGCAGTACTTC
TRBJ2-7	TRBV4-1	NA	NA	CASSHGDGRLYEQYF	TGCGCCAGCAGCCACGGGGACGGCCGTCTCTACGAGCAGTACTTC
TRBJ1-3	TRBV6-5	NA	TRBD1	CASSLSGQGRNTIYF	TGTGCCAGCAGCCTGTCGGGACAGGGGCGAAACACCATATATTTT
TRBJ2-6	TRBV5-1	NA	NA	CASSAQGVTTSGANVLTF	TGCGCCAGCAGCGCCCAAGGGGTTACGACATCTGGGGCCAACGTCCTGACTTTC
TRBJ2-7	TRBV10-2	NA	NA	CASGLAWGYEQYF	TGCGCCAGCGGCCTCGCTTGGGGCTACGAGCAGTACTTC
TRBJ2-2	TRBV7-3	NA	NA	CASSLEPANTGELFF	TGTGCCAGCAGCTTAGAACCAGCGAACACCGGGGAGCTGTTTTTT
TRBJ1-1	TRBV25-1	NA	NA	CASSVPVGGSVNTEAFF	TGTGCCAGCAGTGTCCCCGTGGGGGGTTCGGTGAACACTGAAGCTTTCTTT
TRBJ2-3	TRBV11-2	NA	NA	CASSLGPSRAGTDTQYF	TGTGCCAGCAGCCTAGGGCCCTCGAGGGCTGGCACAGATACGCAGTATTTT
TRBJ1-2	TRBV6-2/TRBV6-3	NA	NA	CASSYGTAFYGYTF	TGTGCCAGCAGTTACGGTACAGCCTTCTATGGCTACACCTTC
TRBJ2-4	TRBV10-2	NA	TRBD1	CASSESGTDKNIQYF	TGCGCCAGCAGTGAGTCAGGGACAGACAAGAACATTCAGTACTTC
TRBJ1-1	TRBV28	NA	TRBD1	CATTGGLNTEAFF	TGTGCCACAACAGGGGGCCTTAACACTGAAGCTTTCTTT
TRBJ1-3	TRBV13	NA	NA	CASSANPRISGNTIYF	TGTGCCAGCAGCGCGAATCCCAGGATCTCTGGAAACACCATATATTTT
TRBJ2-7	TRBV12-3/TRBV12-4	NA	NA	CATSGARGEQYF	TGTGCCACCTCAGGGGCCCGAGGCGAGCAGTACTTC
TRBJ1-2	TRBV2	once	TRBD1	CASDAGGPSGYGYTF	TGTGCCAGCGACGCAGGGGGCCCCTCGGGCTATGGCTACACCTTC
TRBJ2-1	TRBV7-2	NA	NA	CASSSEGLGNEQFF	TGTGCCAGCAGCTCGGAGGGTTTAGGGAATGAGCAGTTCTTC
TRBJ1-1	TRBV5-1	NA	NA	CASSLVQGLGAFF	TGCGCCAGCAGCTTGGTCCAGGGGTTAGGAGCTTTCTTT
TRBJ1-3	TRBV10-2	NA	NA	CASQDPSGNTIYF	TGCGCCAGCCAAGACCCATCTGGAAACACCATATATTTT
TRBJ1-3	TRBV4-1	NA	NA	CASSQGAIGGTGNTIYF	TGCGCCAGCAGCCAAGGCGCCATTGGGGGTACCGGAAACACCATATATTTT
TRBJ1-2	TRBV5-1	NA	NA	CASSLASRGAIYGYTF	TGCGCCAGCAGCTTGGCCTCTCGGGGGGCGATCTATGGCTACACCTTC
TRBJ2-7	TRBV27	NA	NA	CASRIRDKPSYEQYF	TGTGCCAGCAGAATCCGGGACAAACCCTCCTACGAGCAGTACTTC
TRBJ1-4	TRBV5-1	NA	NA	CASSLERSNEKLFF	TGCGCCAGCAGCTTGGAGAGGTCTAATGAAAAACTGTTTTTT
TRBJ2-3	TRBV15	NA	NA	CATSVDPSSTDTQYF	TGTGCCACCAGCGTAGACCCTTCTAGCACAGATACGCAGTATTTT
TRBJ1-1	TRBV5-5	NA	TRBD1	CASSPFGLGGQGGTEAFF	TGTGCCAGCAGCCCCTTTGGGTTGGGAGGACAGGGGGGCACTGAAGCTTTCTTT
TRBJ1-3	TRBV11-2	NA	TRBD1	CASSLGTGLGNTIYF	TGTGCCAGCAGCTTAGGGACAGGGCTTGGAAACACCATATATTTT
TRBJ2-2	TRBV11-3	NA	NA	CASKSGANTGELFF	TGTGCCAGCAAAAGCGGCGCGAACACCGGGGAGCTGTTTTTT
TRBJ1-1	TRBV18	NA	NA	CASSPGVVTEAFF	TGTGCCAGCTCACCAGGGGTTGTGACTGAAGCTTTCTTT
TRBJ1-2	TRBV5-6	once	TRBD1	CASSSGTGPHGYTF	TGTGCCAGCAGCTCCGGGACAGGGCCCCATGGCTACACCTTC
TRBJ2-3	TRBV15	NA	NA	CATSRDVTADTQYF	TGTGCCACCAGCAGAGATGTAACTGCAGATACGCAGTATTTT
TRBJ2-1	TRBV2	NA	NA	CASSTPGYNEQFF	TGTGCCAGCAGTACCCCGGGATACAATGAGCAGTTCTTC
TRBJ2-4	TRBV18	NA	NA	CASSPELLAKNIQYF	TGTGCCAGCTCACCAGAGCTTCTAGCCAAAAACATTCAGTACTTC
TRBJ2-2	TRBV4-1	NA	TRBD2	CASSLAGASQAGELFF	TGCGCCAGCAGCCTAGCGGGGGCATCCCAGGCCGGGGAGCTGTTTTTT
TRBJ2-7	TRBV6-2/TRBV6-3	NA	TRBD2	CASSYEVGTSGGLLSYEQYF	TGTGCCAGCAGTTACGAGGTCGGGACTAGCGGGGGACTGCTCTCCTACGAGCAGTACTTC
TRBJ2-1	TRBV15	NA	NA	CATTRPKSSYNEQFF	TGTGCCACCACCCGACCAAAAAGCTCCTACAATGAGCAGTTCTTC